A single sample is the source of the 30 T cell receptor beta chains below, sequenced in a study of cytomegalovirus exposure and HLA in healthy donors. Amplification used 60 Vbeta primers and 13 Jbeta primers. Measured with immunoSEQ multiplex PCR; TCRdb has only the in-frame clones, and not every one. Of under 200,000 clones listed, around three quarters are singletons. Sequencing was performed on PBMCs. The source of these receptors is a woman in her forties in good health and CMV-seronegative.

This clone was detected only a few times. This sequence joins TRBV15 and TRBJ2-5, with 11 bases fitting TRBD1. Germline V lookup: CDR1 LNHNV, CDR2 YYDKDF (reference sequence). The CDR3 totals 16 residues. Trimming removed 1 base from V and 4 bases from J; junction bases left unmatched: 5. CDR3 nucleotides: TGTGCCACCAGCAGAGGCGGGACAGGGGGAGGAGAGACCCAGTACTTC. Residues: CATSRGGTGGGETQYF.

CDR3 DNA: TGTGCCAGCACCCAGGACACCGGGGAGCTGTTTTTT. This sequence encodes CASTQDTGELFF. The chain is built from TRBV2 and TRBJ2-2; D not certain. There are 12 residues in the CDR3. Between the trimmed V and J ends, which lost 7 bases and 3 bases, there was a span of 6 bases. The germline V gene has CDR1 SNHLY and CDR2 FYNNEI.

The chain joins TRBV19 to TRBJ2-3; D unclear. This CDR3 is 15 amino acids long. CDR1 LNHDA and CDR2 SQIVND come from the germline V gene (reference sequence). With 3 bases removed from V and 0 bases from J, the gap between germline ends came to 10 bases. This chain's CDR3 is CASSISVTSTDTQYF. CDR3 nucleotides: TGTGCCAGTAGTATCAGCGTAACTAGCACAGATACGCAGTATTTT.

The chain links TRBV5-4 to TRBJ2-3; TRBD2 aligns across 11 bases. J was trimmed by 3 bases and V by 4 bases; bases with no gene match: 4. The CDR3 runs 15 residues. Germline CDR1 SGHNT, CDR2 YYREEE (reference sequence). This CDR3 is CASSPASGGTDTQYF. As DNA, the CDR3 is TGTGCCAGCAGCCCCGCTAGCGGGGGGACAGATACGCAGTATTTT.

The chain uses TRBV6-5 and TRBJ1-2; 8 bases fit TRBD1. Germline-derived CDR1 and CDR2 are MNHEY and SVGAGI. Germline trimming cut 6 bases from V and 6 bases from J; bases unmatched to any gene: 9. The length of the CDR3 is 14 residues. The CDR3 nucleotides read TGTGCCAGCAGACCACAGGGGGGAAGGGATGGCTACACCTTC. Protein sequence: CASRPQGGRDGYTF.

This chain links TRBV4-3 with TRBJ1-1, with a weak D call TRBD1 (5 bases). Trimming pared 0 bases from V and 7 bases from J, leaving 12 bases between. The CDR3 contains 14 residues. From germline, CDR1 is LGHNA and CDR2 YSLEER. The CDR3 DNA is TGCGCCAGCAGCCAAGATAGTCGGGGGGGTGAAGCTTTCTTT. Amino acid sequence: CASSQDSRGGEAFF.

This rearrangement joins TRBV9 to TRBJ2-3; D is uncertain. V dropped 8 bases and J dropped 8 bases, with 9 bases sitting between them. The germline V gene has CDR1 SGDLS and CDR2 YYNGEE. The CDR3 has 10 amino acids. Here the CDR3 DNA reads TGTGCCAGTGGCGCAGGTACGCAGTATTTT. Its translation is CASGAGTQYF.

V and J are TRBV5-1 and TRBJ2-5, with 11 bases identical to TRBD2. This CDR3 region has 16 residues. The V gene end was trimmed by 4 bases and the J gene end by 2 bases; junction bases not matched to a gene: 7. In germline, CDR1 is SGHRS, CDR2 YFSETQ. The CDR3 loop reads CASSRTGLADQETQYF. DNA of the CDR3: TGCGCCAGCAGCAGAACGGGACTAGCGGATCAAGAGACCCAGTACTTC.

This clone was counted only a few times. This sequence joins TRBV7-9 and TRBJ1-1; 10 positions agree with TRBD1. The CDR3 sequence is 17 residues long. V dropped 6 bases and J dropped 1; count of bases not matched to a gene: 11. Germline lookup yields CDR1 SEHNR and CDR2 FQNEAQ (reference sequence). CDR3 bases: TGTGCCAGCAGGGATGACAGGGGGCATATTTGGAACACTGAAGCTTTCTTT. Protein product: CASRDDRGHIWNTEAFF.

This rearrangement joins TRBV19 to TRBJ2-5; D is possibly TRBD1 (6 bases). V shed 3 bases and J shed 2 bases, with 10 bases lying between them. Germline loops: CDR1 LNHDA, CDR2 SQIVND (reference sequence). This CDR3 has 14 residues. CDR3 residues: CASSIGGQQETQYF. The CDR3, as DNA: TGTGCCAGTAGTATTGGCGGACAGCAAGAGACCCAGTACTTC.

This clone was detected once. This rearrangement joins TRBV14 to TRBJ2-5, with a weak D call TRBD1 (5 bases). Germline assignment: CDR1 SGHDN and CDR2 FVKESK. The V end lost 10 bases, the J end lost 2 bases, and 14 bases lay between the germline ends. CDR3 length: 13 amino acids. The CDR3, as DNA: TGTGCCAATCGAAGACAGACACAAGAGACCCAGTACTTC. This sequence encodes CANRRQTQETQYF.

This chain links TRBV19 with TRBJ1-2, with 9 bases that match TRBD1. The CDR3 covers 16 residues. In germline, CDR1 is LNHDA, CDR2 SQIVND (reference sequence). The ends lost 2 bases at V and 6 bases at J; junction bases unmatched: 10. For the CDR3, the DNA is TGTGCCAGTAGTATAAGTACTCGGGGACAGGGTGATGGCTACACCTTC. Protein: CASSISTRGQGDGYTF.

This chain uses TRBV6-1 with TRBJ2-1, with TRBD2 matching over 7 bases. This CDR3 is built from 16 residues. V lost 2 bases, J lost 1 base, and 5 bases stayed unmatched. From germline, CDR1 is MNHNS and CDR2 SASEGT. CDR3: CASSEFGGGSYNEQFF. The DNA of the CDR3 is TGTGCCAGCAGTGAATTTGGGGGGGGGTCCTACAATGAGCAGTTCTTC.

This clone was counted once. This chain links TRBV19 with TRBJ1-2; the match to TRBD1 covers 9 bases. Germline CDR1 is LNHDA and CDR2 is SQIVND (reference sequence). V gave up 7 bases and J gave up 2 bases; unmatched junction bases: 11. This CDR3 is built from 16 residues. DNA of the CDR3: TGTGCCAGTACAAACCTTAGGACAGGGGTAAACTATGGCTACACCTTC. Protein product: CASTNLRTGVNYGYTF.

V and J are TRBV5-1 and TRBJ2-1; 9 bases align to TRBD1. Losses at the gene ends were 7 bases for V and 6 bases for J; bases not matched to a gene: 8. The CDR3 covers 14 residues. Germline V gene lookup returns CDR1 SGHRS and CDR2 YFSETQ. The CDR3 is CASDPGQGGNEQFF. In DNA form, the CDR3 reads TGCGCCAGCGATCCGGGACAGGGAGGCAATGAGCAGTTCTTC.

This clone appeared a single time. This chain uses TRBV10-2 with TRBJ2-1; 8 bases are shared with TRBD2. Trimming at V came to 6 bases and at J to 9 bases, leaving 13 bases not matched to a gene. CDR1 is WSHSY, CDR2 SAAADI, per germline. This CDR3 region has 15 residues. The CDR3 spells CASRPGGPGIGEQFF. For the CDR3, the DNA is TGCGCCAGCAGGCCGGGGGGGCCGGGAATCGGTGAGCAGTTCTTC.

This chain links TRBV4-3 with TRBJ1-3; TRBD1 matches at 8 bases. The CDR3 is 15 amino acids. The germline CDR1 and CDR2 sequences are LGHNA and YSLEER. The trim removed 3 bases at V and 4 bases at J, leaving 5 bases unmatched. The CDR3 sequence is CASSQAQGVGNTIYF. CDR3 nucleotides: TGCGCCAGCAGCCAGGCACAGGGGGTCGGAAACACCATATATTTT.

The chain links TRBV10-3 to TRBJ1-5; no clear D gene. In germline, CDR1 is ENHRY, CDR2 SYGVKD. The V and J ends lost 3 bases and 6 bases respectively, with 6 bases between them. The CDR3 is made up of 12 amino acids. For the CDR3, the DNA is TGTGCCATCAGTGACGGCGGTCAGCCCCAGCATTTT. Translating gives CAISDGGQPQHF.

This chain uses TRBV6-1 with TRBJ2-7; D is perhaps TRBD2 (5 bases). Trimming pared 7 bases from V and 2 bases from J, leaving 6 bases between. CDR1 and CDR2 from the germline V gene are MNHNS and SASEGT. The CDR3 consists of 11 residues. In nucleotides, the CDR3 is TGTGCCAGCAACGGGGCCTACGAGCAGTACTTC. This gives the protein CASNGAYEQYF.

This rearrangement joins TRBV7-6 to TRBJ2-7, with a tentative D call TRBD2 (6 bases). V was trimmed by 1 base and J by 3 bases, leaving 13 bases between them. The CDR3 contains 15 residues. Germline CDR1 is SGHVS and CDR2 is FNYEAQ. The CDR3: CASSLVGGNNYEQYF. In DNA form, the CDR3 reads TGTGCCAGCAGCTTAGTCGGGGGAAATAACTACGAGCAGTACTTC. Variable domain in full (rest from reference TRBV7-6 and TRBJ2-7): GAGVSQSPRYKVTKRGQDVALRCDPISGHVSLYWYRQALGQGPEFLTYFNYEAQQDKSGLPNDRFSAERPEGSISTLTIQRTEQRDSAMYRCASSLVGGNNYEQYFGPGTRLTVT.

Turning to this clone: At one end, the junction sequence differs from germline, possibly due to a read error. V and J are TRBV6-5 and TRBJ1-2, with D unclear. Germline lookup yields CDR1 MNHEY and CDR2 SVGAGI. The CDR3 is 14 residues long. CDR3: CASSKSRTNYGYPF. CDR3 DNA: TGTGCCAGCAGTAAGTCACGGACTAACTATGGCTACCCCTTC.

J is TRBJ2-4 and V is TRBV7-9; 7 positions match TRBD1. The germline gives CDR1 SEHNR, CDR2 FQNEAQ (reference sequence). V trimming: 1 base; J trimming: 8 bases; junction bases outside the gene matches: 5. The CDR3 has 14 residues. In nucleotides, the CDR3 is TGTGCCAGCAGCTTAGGGACAGGTCGTGACATTCAGTACTTC. This codes for CASSLGTGRDIQYF. Together with reference TRBV7-9 and TRBJ2-4, the CDR3 gives the full variable domain: DTGVSQNPRHKITKRGQNVTFRCDPISEHNRLYWYRQTLGQGPEFLTYFQNEAQLEKSRLLSDRFSAERPKGSFSTLEIQRTEQGDSAMYLCASSLGTGRDIQYFGAGTRLSVL.

CDR3 coding DNA: TGTGCCAGTAGTATTGGTAGACTCCCCTTCACAGATACGCAGTATTTT. This codes for CASSIGRLPFTDTQYF. The rearrangement links TRBV19 to TRBJ2-3; D is uncertain. Trimming took off 3 bases at V and 2 bases at J, with 15 bases between the two ends. Germline CDR1 and CDR2: LNHDA and SQIVND (reference sequence). The CDR3 contains 16 residues.

This clone appeared once. The V call is TRBV13, the J call TRBJ1-4, with unresolved D. Trimming took 2 bases from V and 10 from J, leaving 11 bases between them. This CDR3 is built from 13 residues. Germline V lookup: CDR1 PRHDT, CDR2 FYEKMQ (reference sequence). The CDR3 reads CASSLTSPGKLFF. The CDR3, as DNA: TGTGCCAGCAGCTTAACGTCTCCCGGAAAACTGTTTTTT.

The chain employs TRBV19 and TRBJ1-1; unclear D gene. The V gene's germline CDR1 is LNHDA and CDR2 SQIVND (reference sequence). The V end lost 5 bases, the J end lost 3 bases, and 16 bases lay between the germline ends. The length of the CDR3 is 15 residues. The DNA of the CDR3 is TGTGCCAGTAGTTCGGCCTGGCGGGGTGACACTGAAGCTTTCTTT. Its protein product is CASSSAWRGDTEAFF.

This chain joins TRBV19 and TRBJ1-2, with D perhaps matching TRBD1 (6 bases). CDR1 LNHDA and CDR2 SQIVND come from the germline V gene (reference sequence). There are 12 residues in the CDR3. The germline V and J ends were trimmed by 6 bases and 7 bases, with 12 bases remaining between them. The CDR3 DNA reads as TGTGCCAGTAGCTTCAGGGGCTCTGGCTACACCTTC. Translation: CASSFRGSGYTF.

This chain uses TRBV7-6 with TRBJ2-7, with a possible D match to TRBD1 (6 bases). This CDR3 contains 13 residues. V lost 1 base and J lost 6, with 10 bases in between. CDR1 and CDR2 (germline): SGHVS, FNYEAQ. The CDR3 nucleotides are TGTGCCAGCAGCTTAGGACAGGTTGGCGAGCAGTACTTC. Amino acids: CASSLGQVGEQYF.

V is TRBV7-9 and J is TRBJ1-6; maybe TRBD1 (6 bases). The germline gives CDR1 SEHNR, CDR2 FQNEAQ (reference sequence). Trimming removed 3 bases at V and 10 bases at J, with 16 bases between. The CDR3 contains 15 residues. The CDR3 nucleotides are TGTGCCAGCAGCTTGCATACAGGGTCAGGGTCACCCCTCCACTTT. Translation: CASSLHTGSGSPLHF.

This clone was detected only a few times. J is TRBJ1-2 and V is TRBV30, with D possibly being TRBD1 (6 bases). The CDR3 spans 12 residues. V was cut by 2 bases and J by 8 bases, with 12 bases left in between. The germline CDR1 and CDR2 sequences are GTSNPN and SVGIG (reference sequence). Written as DNA, the CDR3 is TGTGCCTGGAGTCCATACAGGGACGGCTACACCTTC. Amino acid sequence: CAWSPYRDGYTF.

The J gene is TRBJ1-4, the V gene TRBV7-4, with 10 bases aligning to TRBD1. Trimming took 5 bases from V and 8 from J; bases not matched to a gene: 8. This CDR3 region has 15 residues. Germline loops: CDR1 SGHVT, CDR2 SQSDAQ. CDR3 protein: CASSARQGAREKLFF. CDR3 nucleotide sequence: TGTGCCAGCAGCGCTAGACAGGGGGCGCGGGAAAAACTGTTTTTT.